The following is a TCR beta chain sequence with its context. The antigen is not known. This entry belongs to a study of long-term antiretroviral therapy in people with HIV. General study points: HIV repertoires spanned narrower CDR3 length ranges than controls. Transplant donor controls retained higher diversity, though diversity increased after ART.

CDR1 and CDR2 (germline): LNHDA, SQIVND (reference sequence). This CDR3 has 12 residues. Trimming took 6 bases from V and 1 from J, leaving 6 bases between them. Survey level was the resolution at which the v3.0 immunoSEQ assay ran. Measured with immunoSEQ multiplex PCR; TCRdb has only the in-frame clones, and not every one. This table holds about 39,000 clones, roughly 90% found once. This material consisted of unsorted PBMCs, taken just before starting antiretroviral therapy. This sequence was found in a woman in her late teens or twenties with HIV. V usage is TRBV19 and J usage is TRBJ1-1; unclear D gene. This CDR3 is CASSPGNTEAFF. CDR3 DNA: TGTGCCAGTAGCCCGGGGAACACTGAAGCTTTCTTT.